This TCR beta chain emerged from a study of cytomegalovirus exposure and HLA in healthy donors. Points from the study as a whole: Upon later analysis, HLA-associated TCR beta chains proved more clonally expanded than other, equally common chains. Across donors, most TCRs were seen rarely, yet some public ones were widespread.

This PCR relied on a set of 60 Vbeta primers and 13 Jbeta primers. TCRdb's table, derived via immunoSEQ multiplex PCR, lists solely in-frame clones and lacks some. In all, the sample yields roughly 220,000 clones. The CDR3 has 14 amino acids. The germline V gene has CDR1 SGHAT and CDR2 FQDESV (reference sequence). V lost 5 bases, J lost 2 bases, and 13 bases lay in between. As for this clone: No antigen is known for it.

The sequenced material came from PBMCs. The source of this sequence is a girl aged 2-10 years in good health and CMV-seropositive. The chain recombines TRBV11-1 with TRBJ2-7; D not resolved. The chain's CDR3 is CASSQSHSTYEQYF. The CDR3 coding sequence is TGTGCCAGCAGCCAATCTCATAGCACCTACGAGCAGTACTTC. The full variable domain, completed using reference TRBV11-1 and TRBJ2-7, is EAEVAQSPRYKITEKSQAVAFWCDPISGHATLYWYRQILGQGPELLVQFQDESVVDDSQLPKDRFSAERLKGVDSTLKIQPAELGDSAMYLCASSQSHSTYEQYFGPGTRLTVT.